This passage covers 26 T cell receptor beta chains from one sample sequenced in a study of blood T cells in healthy people across ages. Together with a sample-barcoded 5' primer, a J-beta primer mix was included in a second PCR lasting about 7 to 11 cycles. TCRdb re-derived calls from the 5' RACE reads in MiXCR, one entry per CDR3 protein. The table lists fewer than 1,000,000 distinct CDR3 sequences, roughly 46% of them singletons. The sequenced material came from blood. These receptors all come from a man at least 80 years old in good health.

This clonotype has only a few counts. This sequence joins TRBV20-1 and TRBJ1-2, with 7 bases identical to TRBD1. The CDR3 length is 14 residues. From germline, CDR1 is DFQATT and CDR2 SNEGSKA (reference sequence). The V gene end was trimmed by 4 bases and the J gene end by 4 bases; junction bases not matched to a gene: 9. The CDR3 DNA follows: TGCAGTGCTACAAGGACAGGAGGTCTCTATGGCTACACCTTC. This sequence encodes CSATRTGGLYGYTF.

The chain joins TRBV7-2 to TRBJ2-3, with D possibly being TRBD1 (7 bases). Germline CDR1 reads SGHTA; CDR2 reads FQGNSA. The CDR3 sequence is 15 residues long. V shed 4 bases and J shed 1 base, with 12 bases lying between them. The DNA for the CDR3 is TGTGCCAGCAGCTCCCAGGGGGGCCGCACAGATACGCAGTATTTT. The encoded protein is CASSSQGGRTDTQYF.

This clonotype was seen a handful of times. The CDR3 nucleotides read TGTGCCAGCAGTGTGAGGGTGGAGACCCAGTACTTC. This encodes CASSVRVETQYF. The chain has TRBV6-6 and TRBJ2-5, with D possibly being TRBD2 (5 bases). The length of the CDR3 is 12 residues. Germline CDR1 is MNHNY and CDR2 is SVGAGI (reference sequence). V lost 5 bases and J lost 5, with 9 bases in between.

This clonotype was detected many times. The chain recombines TRBV12-3 or TRBV12-4 with TRBJ2-1; D not certain. Trimming took 0 bases from V and 0 from J, leaving 3 bases between them. CDR3 size: 14 residues. In DNA form, the CDR3 reads TGTGCCAGCAGTTTAGCTCTCTCCTACAATGAGCAGTTCTTC. Translated: CASSLALSYNEQFF.

The rearrangement uses TRBV15 and TRBJ1-2, with 7 bases identical to TRBD1. V was pared by 3 bases and J by 2 bases, with 6 bases of the junction left unmatched. Germline lookup yields CDR1 LNHNV and CDR2 YYDKDF (reference sequence). The CDR3 loop spans 15 amino acids. The DNA of the CDR3 is TGTGCCACCAGCAGTGGGACAGTGATAAACTATGGCTACACCTTC. Its translation is CATSSGTVINYGYTF. The full variable domain, rest sourced from reference TRBV15 and TRBJ1-2, is DAMVIQNPRYQVTQFGKPVTLSCSQTLNHNVMYWYQQKSSQAPKLLFHYYDKDFNNEADTPDNFQSRRPNTSFCFLDIRSPGLGDTAMYLCATSSGTVINYGYTFGSGTRLTVV.

The rearrangement links TRBV28 to TRBJ2-3, with D maybe TRBD2 (6 bases). V was trimmed by 3 bases and J by 0 bases, leaving 10 bases between them. Germline V lookup: CDR1 MDHEN, CDR2 SYDVKM. CDR3 length: 15 residues. In nucleotides, the CDR3 is TGTGCCAGCAGTTTTTGGGGGACTAGCACAGATACGCAGTATTTT. This encodes CASSFWGTSTDTQYF.

This clonotype appeared many times. This rearrangement joins TRBV9 to TRBJ2-1, with D possibly matching TRBD2 (6 bases). V lost 0 bases to trimming and J lost 0 bases, with 10 bases between them. CDR3 length: 16 residues. Germline V gives CDR1 SGDLS, CDR2 YYNGEE. DNA of the CDR3: TGTGCCAGCAGCGTAGCTGTCGGGAGCTCCTACAATGAGCAGTTCTTC. Encoded protein: CASSVAVGSSYNEQFF.

This clonotype showed up many times. As DNA, the CDR3 is TGTGCCAGCAGCAGCGCCCAGGGGTTTCGAGCCAAAAACATTCAGTACTTC. Translation: CASSSAQGFRAKNIQYF. The chain employs TRBV11-1 and TRBJ2-4, with D possibly TRBD1 on 6 matching bases. Per the germline V gene, CDR1 is SGHAT and CDR2 is FQDESV (reference sequence). V was trimmed by 5 bases and J by 0 bases, leaving 17 bases between them. The CDR3 is made up of 17 amino acids.

In this sample, this clonotype turned up a few times. The chain joins TRBV10-3 to TRBJ2-7; no clear D. Between the trimmed V and J ends, which lost 7 bases and 0 bases, there was a span of 10 bases. This CDR3 has 13 residues. Germline V gives CDR1 ENHRY, CDR2 SYGVKD. CDR3 DNA: TGTGCCATCAAGGAATCCTCCTCCTACGAGCAGTACTTC. It is translated as CAIKESSSYEQYF.

About this clonotype: Being one base from a much bigger clone, this may be a read error. The CDR3, as DNA: TGTGCCTCCAGCCGGAACAATCAGCCCCAGCATTTT. It translates to CASSRNNQPQHF. The chain links TRBV4-2 to TRBJ1-5; D not certain. Germline-derived CDR1 and CDR2 are LGHNA and YNFKEQ. Trimming removed 11 bases from V and 3 bases from J, with 11 bases in between. CDR3 length: 12 amino acids.

This clonotype has a single count. CDR3 in amino acids: CASSLLDRRRAQETQYF. CDR3 bases: TGTGCCAGCAGCTTACTAGATAGGAGGCGGGCTCAAGAGACCCAGTACTTC. The chain uses TRBV11-3 and TRBJ2-4; D may be TRBD2 (5 bases). The closer fit of TRBJ2-5 to the DNA end suggests the J call may be wrong. Per the germline V gene, CDR1 is SGHNT and CDR2 is YENEEA. This CDR3 comprises 17 residues.

The chain links TRBV18 to TRBJ1-4; D may be TRBD1 (6 bases). The CDR3 contains 15 residues. CDR1 is KGHSH and CDR2 is LQKENI in the germline V gene. Trimming pared 2 bases from V and 4 bases from J, leaving 11 bases between. The CDR3 nucleotides are TGTGCCAGCTCACCAGGAGGACAGCTTAATGAAAAACTGTTTTTT. Its protein is CASSPGGQLNEKLFF.

This clonotype was picked up a small number of times. The rearrangement links TRBV7-6 to TRBJ2-5; D is tentatively TRBD1 or TRBD2 (5 bases each). The V end was cut by 5 bases, the J end by 1 base, with 20 bases between. CDR3 length: 17 residues. Germline loops: CDR1 SGHVS, CDR2 FNYEAQ. For the CDR3, the DNA is TGTGCCAGCAGCCGGCGTTGGACGGGGCAGATCCAAGAGACCCAGTACTTC. It yields the protein CASSRRWTGQIQETQYF.

The chain links TRBV6-6 to TRBJ2-7; D is tentatively TRBD1 or TRBD2 (5 bases each). CDR3 size: 16 residues. V lost 0 bases and J 3 bases, leaving 15 bases between the germline ends. CDR1 is MNHNY, CDR2 SVGAGI, per germline (reference sequence). The CDR3 is CASSYSRAGSSYEQYF. CDR3 in DNA: TGTGCCAGCAGTTACTCGAGGGCAGGGAGCAGCTACGAGCAGTACTTC.

Concerning this clonotype: Germline is not matched at one junction end, which may reflect a read error. The J gene is TRBJ1-5, the V gene TRBV12-3 or TRBV12-4; 7 positions match TRBD1. This CDR3 has 14 amino acids. CDR3 amino acids: CASSPGGSSQPRHF. CDR3 in DNA: TGTGCCAGCAGTCCAGGGGGGTCTAGTCAGCCCCGGCATTTT.

The rearrangement joins TRBV4-1 to TRBJ2-1; 9 bases line up with TRBD1. The CDR3 extends over 15 amino acids. CDR1 is MGHRA, CDR2 YSYEKL, per germline. The junction had 3 bases not matched to a gene; V was cut back by 3 bases and J by 3 bases. CDR3 residues: CASSHLTGGYNEQFF. CDR3 sequence (DNA): TGCGCCAGCAGCCACCTGACAGGGGGCTACAATGAGCAGTTCTTC.

The chain carries TRBV2 and TRBJ1-6, with TRBD1 as a possible D gene (6 bases). The CDR3 covers 15 residues. The V and J ends lost 7 bases and 10 bases respectively, with 20 bases between them. CDR1 is SNHLY, CDR2 FYNNEI, per germline. The CDR3: CASTSLQGGGSPLHF. CDR3 bases: TGTGCCAGCACCAGCCTACAGGGCGGTGGGTCACCCCTCCACTTT. Variable domain in full (rest from reference TRBV2 and TRBJ1-6): EPEVTQTPSHQVTQMGQEVILRCVPISNHLYFYWYRQILGQKVEFLVSFYNNEISEKSEIFDDQFSVERPDGSNFTLKIRSTKLEDSAMYFCASTSLQGGGSPLHFGNGTRLTVT.

The J gene is TRBJ2-7, the V gene TRBV28; 15 bases are shared with TRBD2. The CDR3 consists of 15 residues. V shed 6 bases, J shed 5 bases, and the junction held 5 bases outside the gene matches. CDR1 and CDR2 (germline): MDHEN, SYDVKM. In DNA, the CDR3 is TGTGCCAGCAGCCGGACTAGCGGGGGGGCTGACGAGCAGTACTTC. Protein sequence: CASSRTSGGADEQYF.

The gene calls are TRBV20-1 and TRBJ2-3, with 11 bases identical to TRBD2. Looked up from germline, CDR1 is DFQATT and CDR2 is SNEGSKA (reference sequence). Trimming at V came to 6 bases and at J to 4 bases, leaving 12 bases not matched to a gene. The CDR3 extends over 16 amino acids. CDR3 coding DNA: TGCAGTGCCGGCACGGCTAGCGGGGGGTTAGCAGATACGCAGTATTTT. Encoded protein: CSAGTASGGLADTQYF.

V is TRBV28 and J is TRBJ1-5, with D unresolved. The CDR3 loop spans 13 amino acids. Between the trimmed V and J ends, which lost 5 bases and 7 bases, there was a span of 12 bases. Germline loops: CDR1 MDHEN, CDR2 SYDVKM. This chain's CDR3 is CASSPLATQPQHF. For the CDR3, the DNA is TGTGCCAGCAGTCCTCTTGCCACCCAGCCCCAGCATTTT. The complete variable domain, with remaining parts taken from reference TRBV28 and TRBJ1-5, reads DVKVTQSSRYLVKRTGEKVFLECVQDMDHENMFWYRQDPGLGLRLIYFSYDVKMKEKGDIPEGYSVSREKKERFSLILESASTNQTSMYLCASSPLATQPQHFGDGTRLSIL.

The chain employs TRBV19 and TRBJ1-5; 8 bases agree with TRBD1. In germline, CDR1 is LNHDA, CDR2 SQIVND (reference sequence). CDR3 length: 16 residues. V shed 6 bases, J shed 4 bases, and the junction held 11 bases outside the gene matches. CDR3 loop: CASRVGQGVKNQPQHF. In DNA form, the CDR3 reads TGTGCCAGTAGAGTCGGACAGGGAGTGAAGAATCAGCCCCAGCATTTT.

This clonotype was seen more than once but under ten times. The chain joins TRBV5-1 to TRBJ2-5; D tentatively reads TRBD1 or TRBD2 (7 bases each). The CDR3 runs 16 residues. Trimming pared 4 bases from V and 5 bases from J, leaving 21 bases between. Per the germline V gene, CDR1 is SGHRS and CDR2 is YFSETQ. CDR3 loop: CASSPSGGAAWETQYF. CDR3 DNA sequence: TGCGCCAGCAGCCCCTCAGGGGGGGCCGCTTGGGAGACCCAGTACTTC. Full variable domain (remainder filled in from reference TRBV5-1 and TRBJ2-5): KAGVTQTPRYLIKTRGQQVTLSCSPISGHRSVSWYQQTPGQGLQFLFEYFSETQRNKGNFPGRFSGRQFSNSRSEMNVSTLELGDSALYLCASSPSGGAAWETQYFGPGTRLLVL.

The chain carries TRBV29-1 and TRBJ2-5; 7 nucleotides align to TRBD1. This CDR3 has 12 residues. CDR1 and CDR2 (germline): SQVTM, ANQGSEA. The V gene end was trimmed by 8 bases and the J gene end by 3 bases; junction bases not matched to a gene: 6. The CDR3 reads CSSTGLKETQYF. The CDR3, as DNA: TGCAGCTCGACAGGGTTGAAAGAGACCCAGTACTTC.

This rearrangement joins TRBV4-2 to TRBJ2-5; TRBD1 might be the D (5 bases). Matching the DNA end better, TRBJ2-7 makes the J call doubtful. The CDR3 extends over 16 amino acids. CDR1 and CDR2 from the germline V gene are LGHNA and YNFKEQ. CDR3 region: CASSQDSQGVGYEQYF. In DNA, the CDR3 is TGTGCCAGCAGCCAAGATTCGCAGGGCGTAGGGTACGAGCAGTACTTC.

Ten or more counts support this clonotype. J is TRBJ2-1 and V is TRBV7-3; the D is unclear. CDR1 and CDR2 (germline): SGHTA, FQGTGA. Trimming left V 0 bases short and J 3 bases short, with 6 bases between. The CDR3 spans 14 residues. DNA of the CDR3: TGTGCCAGCAGCTTAACACACAGCTACAATGAGCAGTTCTTC. It encodes CASSLTHSYNEQFF. Looking up the rest from reference TRBV7-3 and TRBJ2-1 gives the full variable domain: GAGVSQTPSNKVTEKGKYVELRCDPISGHTALYWYRQSLGQGPEFLIYFQGTGAADDSGLPNDRFFAVRPEGSVSTLKIQRTERGDSAVYLCASSLTHSYNEQFFGPGTRLTVL.

This clonotype was recorded only once. The V gene is TRBV15, the J gene TRBJ2-1; D possibly uses TRBD1 or TRBD2 (5 bases each). This CDR3 spans 15 amino acids. Trimming shortened V by 3 bases and J by 6 bases, and 15 bases separated the two germline ends. Germline V gene data show CDR1 as LNHNV and CDR2 as YYDKDF (reference sequence). CDR3 residues: CATSRPGPFFNEQFF. The CDR3 DNA sequence: TGTGCCACCAGCAGGCCGGGACCTTTCTTCAATGAGCAGTTCTTC.